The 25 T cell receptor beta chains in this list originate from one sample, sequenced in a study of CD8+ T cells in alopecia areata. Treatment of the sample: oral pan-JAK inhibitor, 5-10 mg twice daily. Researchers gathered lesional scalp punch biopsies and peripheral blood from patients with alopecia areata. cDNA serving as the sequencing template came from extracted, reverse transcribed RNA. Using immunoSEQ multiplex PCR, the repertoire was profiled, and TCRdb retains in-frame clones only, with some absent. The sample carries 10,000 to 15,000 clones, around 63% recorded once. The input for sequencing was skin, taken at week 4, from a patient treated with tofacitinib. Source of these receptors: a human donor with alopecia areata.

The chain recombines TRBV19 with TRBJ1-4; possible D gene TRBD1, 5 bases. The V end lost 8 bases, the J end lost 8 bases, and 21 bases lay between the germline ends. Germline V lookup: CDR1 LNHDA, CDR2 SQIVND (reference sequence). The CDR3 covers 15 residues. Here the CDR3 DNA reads TGTGCCAGTCGAAAATCGGGGACCTTGGGAGAAAAACTGTTTTTT. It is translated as CASRKSGTLGEKLFF.

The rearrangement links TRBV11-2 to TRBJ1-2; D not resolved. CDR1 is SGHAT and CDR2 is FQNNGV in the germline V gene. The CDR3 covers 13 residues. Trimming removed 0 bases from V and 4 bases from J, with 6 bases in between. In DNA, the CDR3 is TGTGCCAGCAGCTTAGAACGCCTCTATGGCTACACCTTC. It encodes CASSLERLYGYTF.

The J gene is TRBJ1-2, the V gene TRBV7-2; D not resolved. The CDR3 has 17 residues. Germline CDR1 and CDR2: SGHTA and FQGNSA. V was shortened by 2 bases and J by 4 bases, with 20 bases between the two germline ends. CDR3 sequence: CASSLSGVREGGYGYTF. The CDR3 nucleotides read TGTGCCAGCAGCTTATCCGGTGTGAGGGAAGGAGGCTATGGCTACACCTTC.

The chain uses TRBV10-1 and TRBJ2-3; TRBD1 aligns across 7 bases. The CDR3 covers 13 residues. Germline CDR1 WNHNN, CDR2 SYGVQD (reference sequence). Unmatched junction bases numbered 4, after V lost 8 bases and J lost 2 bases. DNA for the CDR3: TGCGCCAGCCCGACAGGGTTCACAGATACGCAGTATTTT. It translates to CASPTGFTDTQYF.

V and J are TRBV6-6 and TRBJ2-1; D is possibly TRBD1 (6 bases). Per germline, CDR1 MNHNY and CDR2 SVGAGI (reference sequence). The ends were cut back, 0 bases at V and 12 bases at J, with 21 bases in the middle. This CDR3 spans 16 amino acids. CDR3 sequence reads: CASSYSGDITNSLQFF. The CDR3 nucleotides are TGTGCCAGCAGTTACTCAGGGGACATAACCAATAGCTTGCAGTTCTTC.

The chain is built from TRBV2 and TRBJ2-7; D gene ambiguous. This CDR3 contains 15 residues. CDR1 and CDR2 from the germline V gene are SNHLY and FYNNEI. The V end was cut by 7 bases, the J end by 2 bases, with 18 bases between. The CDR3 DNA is TGTGCCAGCACCCCCCGCGGAGCCAGCACCTACGAGCAGTACTTC. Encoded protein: CASTPRGASTYEQYF.

CDR3 in DNA: TGTGCCAGCAGCCTCTCGGGCGCGGGGCCACAAGGTTATGGCTACACCTTC. Residues: CASSLSGAGPQGYGYTF. This sequence joins TRBV4-2 and TRBJ1-2; maybe TRBD1 (5 bases). V shed 4 bases and J shed 5 bases, with 23 bases lying between them. The CDR3 is made up of 17 amino acids. Germline-derived CDR1 and CDR2 are LGHNA and YNFKEQ.

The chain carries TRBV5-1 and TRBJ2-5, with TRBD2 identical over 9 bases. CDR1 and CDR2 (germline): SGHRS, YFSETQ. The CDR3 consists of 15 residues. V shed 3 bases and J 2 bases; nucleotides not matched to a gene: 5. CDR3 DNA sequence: TGCGCCAGCAGCTCCAGCGGGGGGAAACAAGAGACCCAGTACTTC. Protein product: CASSSSGGKQETQYF.

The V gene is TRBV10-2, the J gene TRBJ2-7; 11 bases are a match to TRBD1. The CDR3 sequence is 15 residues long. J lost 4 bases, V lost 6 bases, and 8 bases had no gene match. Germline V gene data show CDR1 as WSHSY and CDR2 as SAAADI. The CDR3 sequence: CASSDPGQGAYEQYF. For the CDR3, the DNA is TGCGCCAGCAGCGACCCAGGACAGGGGGCATACGAGCAGTACTTC.

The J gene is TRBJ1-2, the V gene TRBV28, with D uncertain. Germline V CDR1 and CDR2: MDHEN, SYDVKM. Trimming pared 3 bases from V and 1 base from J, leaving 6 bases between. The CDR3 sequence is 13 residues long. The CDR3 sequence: CASSFHLNYGYTF. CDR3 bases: TGTGCCAGCAGTTTCCATCTTAACTATGGCTACACCTTC.

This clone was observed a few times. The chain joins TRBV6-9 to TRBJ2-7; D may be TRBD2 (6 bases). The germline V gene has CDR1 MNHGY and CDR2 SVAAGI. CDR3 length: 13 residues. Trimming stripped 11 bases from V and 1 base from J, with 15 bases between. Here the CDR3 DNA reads TGTGCCTGCGGGGCCCCCTCTTCCTACGAGCAGTACTTC. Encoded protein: CACGAPSSYEQYF.

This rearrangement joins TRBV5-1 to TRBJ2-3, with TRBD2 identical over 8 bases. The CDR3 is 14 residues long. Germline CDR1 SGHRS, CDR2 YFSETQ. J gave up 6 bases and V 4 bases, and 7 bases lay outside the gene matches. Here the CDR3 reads CASSPGLEGDTQYF. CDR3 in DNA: TGCGCCAGCAGCCCGGGACTAGAAGGGGATACGCAGTATTTT.

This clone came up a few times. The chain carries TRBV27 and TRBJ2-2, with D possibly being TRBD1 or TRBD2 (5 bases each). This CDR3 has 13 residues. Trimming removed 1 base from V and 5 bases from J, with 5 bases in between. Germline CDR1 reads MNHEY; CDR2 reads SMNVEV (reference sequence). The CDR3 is CASSLWGTGELFF. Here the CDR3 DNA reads TGTGCCAGCAGTTTATGGGGGACCGGGGAGCTGTTTTTT.

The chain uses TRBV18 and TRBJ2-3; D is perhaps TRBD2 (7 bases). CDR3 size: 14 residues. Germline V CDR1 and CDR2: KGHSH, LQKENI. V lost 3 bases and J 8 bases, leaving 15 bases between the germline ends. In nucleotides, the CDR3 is TGTGCCAGCTCACCTCTGGCGGGGGCCCGTACGCAGTATTTT. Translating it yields CASSPLAGARTQYF.

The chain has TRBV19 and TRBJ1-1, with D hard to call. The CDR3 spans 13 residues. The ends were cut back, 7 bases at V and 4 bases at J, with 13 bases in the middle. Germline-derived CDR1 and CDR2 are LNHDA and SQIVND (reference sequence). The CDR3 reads CASNKAGSTEAFF. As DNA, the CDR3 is TGTGCCAGTAACAAAGCAGGTTCCACTGAAGCTTTCTTT.

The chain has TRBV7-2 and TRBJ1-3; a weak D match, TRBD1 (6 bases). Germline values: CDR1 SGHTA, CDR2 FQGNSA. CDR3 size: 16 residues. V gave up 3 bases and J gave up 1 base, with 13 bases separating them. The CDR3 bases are TGTGCCAGCAGCTTCATGACAGGAGGTTCTGGAAACACCATATATTTT. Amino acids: CASSFMTGGSGNTIYF.

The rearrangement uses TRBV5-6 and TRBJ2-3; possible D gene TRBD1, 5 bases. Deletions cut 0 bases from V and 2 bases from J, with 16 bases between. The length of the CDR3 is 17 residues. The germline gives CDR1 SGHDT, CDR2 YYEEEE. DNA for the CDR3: TGTGCCAGCAGCTTGGGTACAGGTCCCAGAAACACAGATACGCAGTATTTT. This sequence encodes CASSLGTGPRNTDTQYF.

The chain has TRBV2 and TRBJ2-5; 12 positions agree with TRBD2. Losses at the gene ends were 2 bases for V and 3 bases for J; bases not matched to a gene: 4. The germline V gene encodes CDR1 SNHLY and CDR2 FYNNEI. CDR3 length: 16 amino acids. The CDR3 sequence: CASSERASGGEETQYF. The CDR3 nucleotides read TGTGCCAGCAGTGAAAGGGCTAGCGGGGGGGAAGAGACCCAGTACTTC.

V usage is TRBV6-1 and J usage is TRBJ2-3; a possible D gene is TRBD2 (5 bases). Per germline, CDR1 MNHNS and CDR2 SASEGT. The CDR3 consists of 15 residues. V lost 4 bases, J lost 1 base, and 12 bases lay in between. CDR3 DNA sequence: TGTGCCAGCAGTGCAGGTCGGGGTCGCACAGATACGCAGTATTTT. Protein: CASSAGRGRTDTQYF.

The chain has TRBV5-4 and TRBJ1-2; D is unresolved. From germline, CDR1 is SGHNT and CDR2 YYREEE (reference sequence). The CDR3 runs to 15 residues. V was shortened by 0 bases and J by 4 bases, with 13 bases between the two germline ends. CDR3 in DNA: TGTGCCAGCAGCTTGGATTACGGCAGGCTCTATGGCTACACCTTC. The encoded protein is CASSLDYGRLYGYTF.

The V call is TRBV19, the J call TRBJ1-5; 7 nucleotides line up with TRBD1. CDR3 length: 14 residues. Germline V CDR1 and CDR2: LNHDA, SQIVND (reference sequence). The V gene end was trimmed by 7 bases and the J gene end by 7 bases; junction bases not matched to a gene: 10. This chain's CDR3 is CASTGRGRGQPQHF. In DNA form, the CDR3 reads TGTGCCAGTACAGGAAGGGGGCGCGGACAGCCCCAGCATTTT.

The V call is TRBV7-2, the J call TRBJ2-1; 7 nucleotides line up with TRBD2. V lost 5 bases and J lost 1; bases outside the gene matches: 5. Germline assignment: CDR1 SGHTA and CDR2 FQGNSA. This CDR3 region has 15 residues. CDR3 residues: CASSPTGGSYNEQFF. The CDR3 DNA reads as TGTGCCAGCAGCCCAACGGGGGGATCCTACAATGAGCAGTTCTTC.

The CDR3 loop reads CASSLERTSEAFF. CDR3 coding DNA: TGTGCCAGCAGCTTAGAGAGGACATCGGAAGCTTTCTTT. This chain connects TRBV7-2 to TRBJ1-1, with D possibly matching TRBD1 (5 bases). This CDR3 is built from 13 residues. Germline loops: CDR1 SGHTA, CDR2 FQGNSA. Trimming removed 1 base from V and 8 bases from J, with 11 bases in between.

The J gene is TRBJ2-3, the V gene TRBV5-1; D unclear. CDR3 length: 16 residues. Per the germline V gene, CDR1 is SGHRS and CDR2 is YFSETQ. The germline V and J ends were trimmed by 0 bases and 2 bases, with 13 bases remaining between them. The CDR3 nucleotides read TGCGCCAGCAGCTTGGATGGTCAGCTACACACAGATACGCAGTATTTT. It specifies CASSLDGQLHTDTQYF.

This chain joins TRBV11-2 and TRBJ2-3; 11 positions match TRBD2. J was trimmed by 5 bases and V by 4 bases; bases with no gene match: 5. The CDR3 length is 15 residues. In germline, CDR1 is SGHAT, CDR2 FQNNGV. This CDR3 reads CASSSLAGGLDTQYF. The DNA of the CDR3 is TGTGCCAGCAGCTCATTAGCGGGGGGGCTAGATACGCAGTATTTT. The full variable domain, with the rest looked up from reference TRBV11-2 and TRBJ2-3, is EAGVAQSPRYKIIEKRQSVAFWCNPISGHATLYWYQQILGQGPKLLIQFQNNGVVDDSQLPKDRFSAERLKGVDSTLKIQPAKLEDSAVYLCASSSLAGGLDTQYFGPGTRLTVL.